The sequence of this T cell receptor beta chain was determined in a study of regulatory T cells in long-lasting Graves disease. This clonotype was picked up many times. What it binds is not known. The CDR3 totals 15 residues. With 5 bases removed from V and 4 bases from J, the gap between germline ends came to 18 bases. CDR1 and CDR2 from the germline V gene are MNHEY and SVGEGT. Study-wide results and caveats: Persistent disease preferred TRBV28, TRBJ1-2 and TRBJ2-5. The study examined only peripheral blood, not thyroid tissue. Persistent patients shared more public clonotypes (about 2,700) than newly diagnosed patients (under 1,000).

Described time point: newly diagnosed GD, antithyroid drugs for less than 3 months. PBMC-derived RNA was used for the TCR library. Graves' disease diagnosis followed American Thyroid Association guidelines. Building the TCR beta libraries relied on iRepertoire HTBI primers, and CDR3 regions underwent Arm-PCR. Using its own MiXCR run on the multiplex PCR reads, TCRdb lists one record per CDR3 protein. The sample lists about 220,000 distinct CDR3 sequences; less than 20% were seen once. These data were likewise used in another study, on T cells in Graves' hyperthyroidism and ophthalmopathy.

This chain joins TRBV6-2 or TRBV6-3 and TRBJ2-7; maybe TRBD2 (5 bases). This clonotype originated in a woman aged 25 to 39 with Graves disease. The sample consisted of peripheral blood mononuclear cells (PBMCs), taken at new diagnosis, from a patient treated with antithyroid drugs. The CDR3: CASSPLDRDKYEQYF. Here the CDR3 DNA reads TGTGCCAGCAGTCCCCTTGACCGGGATAAATACGAGCAGTACTTC.